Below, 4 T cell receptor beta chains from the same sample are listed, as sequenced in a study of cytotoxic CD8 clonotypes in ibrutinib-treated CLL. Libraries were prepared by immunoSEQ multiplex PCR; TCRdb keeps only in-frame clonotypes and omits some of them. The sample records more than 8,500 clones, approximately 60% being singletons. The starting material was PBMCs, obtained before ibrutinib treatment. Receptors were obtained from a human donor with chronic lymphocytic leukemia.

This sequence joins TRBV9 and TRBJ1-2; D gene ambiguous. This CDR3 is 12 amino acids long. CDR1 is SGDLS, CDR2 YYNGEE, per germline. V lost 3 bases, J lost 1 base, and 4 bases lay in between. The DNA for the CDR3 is TGTGCCAGCAGCGGGAATAACTATGGCTACACCTTC. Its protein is CASSGNNYGYTF.

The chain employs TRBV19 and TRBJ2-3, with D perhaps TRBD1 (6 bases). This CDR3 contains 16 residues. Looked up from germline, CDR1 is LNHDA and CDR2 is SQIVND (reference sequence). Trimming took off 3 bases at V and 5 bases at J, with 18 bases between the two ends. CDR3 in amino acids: CASSMGHERRGDTQYF. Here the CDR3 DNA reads TGTGCCAGTAGTATGGGACACGAGCGCCGGGGAGATACGCAGTATTTT. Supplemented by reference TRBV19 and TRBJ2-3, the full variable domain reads DGGITQSPKYLFRKEGQNVTLSCEQNLNHDAMYWYRQDPGQGLRLIYYSQIVNDFQKGDIAEGYSVSREKKESFPLTVTSAQKNPTAFYLCASSMGHERRGDTQYFGPGTRLTVL.

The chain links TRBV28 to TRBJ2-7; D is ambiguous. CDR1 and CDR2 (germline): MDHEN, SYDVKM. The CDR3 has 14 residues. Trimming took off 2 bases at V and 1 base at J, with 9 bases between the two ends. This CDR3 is CASSLGDLSYEQYF. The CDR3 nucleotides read TGTGCCAGCAGTTTAGGGGATCTATCCTACGAGCAGTACTTC. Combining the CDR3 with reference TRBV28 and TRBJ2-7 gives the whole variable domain DVKVTQSSRYLVKRTGEKVFLECVQDMDHENMFWYRQDPGLGLRLIYFSYDVKMKEKGDIPEGYSVSREKKERFSLILESASTNQTSMYLCASSLGDLSYEQYFGPGTRLTVT.

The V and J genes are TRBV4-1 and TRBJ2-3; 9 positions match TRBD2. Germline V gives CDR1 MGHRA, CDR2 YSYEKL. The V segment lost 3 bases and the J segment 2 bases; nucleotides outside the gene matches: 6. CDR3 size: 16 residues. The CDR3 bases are TGCGCCAGCAGCCAGGCCCTAGCGGGACCCACAGATACGCAGTATTTT. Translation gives CASSQALAGPTDTQYF.